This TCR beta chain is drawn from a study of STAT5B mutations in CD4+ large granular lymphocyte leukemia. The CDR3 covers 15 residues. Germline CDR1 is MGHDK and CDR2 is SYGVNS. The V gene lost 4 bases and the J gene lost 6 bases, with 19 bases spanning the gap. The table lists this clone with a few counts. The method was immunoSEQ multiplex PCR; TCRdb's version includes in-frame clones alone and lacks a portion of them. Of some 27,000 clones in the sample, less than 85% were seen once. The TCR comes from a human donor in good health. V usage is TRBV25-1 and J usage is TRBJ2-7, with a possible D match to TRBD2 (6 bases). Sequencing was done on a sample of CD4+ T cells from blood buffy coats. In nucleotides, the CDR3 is TGTGCCAGCAGTGCCCTATATACTGCGGGACGCGAGCAGTACTTC. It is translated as CASSALYTAGREQYF.